This T cell receptor (beta chain) emerged from a study of Graves' ophthalmopathy and Graves' hyperthyroidism. Study in general: Prior to any treatment, peripheral blood was collected at the time of initial diagnosis.

CDR1 MDHEN and CDR2 SYDVKM come from the germline V gene. V lost 7 bases, J lost 4 bases, and 19 bases lay in between. The CDR3 totals 15 residues. Every ophthalmopathy donor presented moderate-to-severe activity, CAS ≥3, NOSPECS ≥4 and duration under 3 months. At least ten counts were recorded for this clonotype. The authors amplified TCR beta CDR3 regions, and they did so from RNA transcripts for repertoire sequencing. HTBI-primed first-round RT-PCR preceded second-round multiplex PCR. TCRdb used MiXCR to reprocess the multiplex PCR reads, holding one entry per CDR3 protein. The sample includes almost 400,000 distinct CDR3 sequences, about a sixth of them seen just once.

The clonotype comes from a woman between 18 and 29 years old with Graves' ophthalmopathy. The chain is built from TRBV28 and TRBJ1-2, with D perhaps TRBD1 (5 bases). Source material: peripheral blood. This CDR3 is CASKLGTLGVYGYTF. Here the CDR3 DNA reads TGTGCCAGCAAACTAGGGACCCTGGGGGTCTATGGCTACACCTTC.